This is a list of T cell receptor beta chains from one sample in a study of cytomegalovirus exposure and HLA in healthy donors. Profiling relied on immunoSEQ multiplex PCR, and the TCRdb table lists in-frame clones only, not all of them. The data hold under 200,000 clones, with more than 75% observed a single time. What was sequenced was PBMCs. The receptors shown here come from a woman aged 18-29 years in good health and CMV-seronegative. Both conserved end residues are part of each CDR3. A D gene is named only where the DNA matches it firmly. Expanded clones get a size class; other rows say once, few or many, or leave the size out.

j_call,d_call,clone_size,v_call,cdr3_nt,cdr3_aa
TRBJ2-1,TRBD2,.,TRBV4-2,TGTGCCAGCAGCCAAGAAGGGACAGGACTAGCGGGAGCCCGCAATGAGCAGTTCTTC,CASSQEGTGLAGARNEQFF
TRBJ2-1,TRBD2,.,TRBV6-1,TGTGCCAGCAGTGAACGGGGACTAGCGGGAGAAATTCCTCGGAATGAGCAGTTCTTC,CASSERGLAGEIPRNEQFF
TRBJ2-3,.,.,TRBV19,TGTGCCAGTAGTATCCATTCCCGCGGCACAGATACGCAGTATTTT,CASSIHSRGTDTQYF
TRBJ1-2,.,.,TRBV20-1,TGCAGTGCTTGGGGAGGCTATGGCTACACCTTC,CSAWGGYGYTF
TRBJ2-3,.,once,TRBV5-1,TGCGCCAGCAGCCCCCTGCCTACAGATACGCAGTATTTC,CASSPLPTDTQYF
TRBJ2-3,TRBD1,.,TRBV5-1,TGCGCCAGCAGCTTCACAGGGGAGTATGGAGATACGCAGTATTTT,CASSFTGEYGDTQYF
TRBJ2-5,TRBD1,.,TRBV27,TGTGCCAGCAGTTCCGAGACCGGGACAGGGTCCCTTACCCAGTACTTC,CASSSETGTGSLTQYF
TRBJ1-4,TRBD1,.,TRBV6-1,TGTGCCAGCAGTGAGATGGACAGGGGCGGGATCGGGGGTGAAAAACTGTTTTTT,CASSEMDRGGIGGEKLFF
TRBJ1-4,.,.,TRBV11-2,TGTGCCAGCAGCAACCCCGTCAGGTCAACTAATGAAAAACTGTTTTTT,CASSNPVRSTNEKLFF
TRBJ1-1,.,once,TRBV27,TGTGCCAGCAGTTTACAGGGCCTGAACACTGAAGCTTTCTTT,CASSLQGLNTEAFF
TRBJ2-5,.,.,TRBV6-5,TGTGCCAGCAGCCGCTCCCGCGCTGGAGAGACCCAGTACTTC,CASSRSRAGETQYF
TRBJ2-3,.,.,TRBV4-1,TGCGCCAGCAGCCAAGATCTGACAGCGAGCACAGATACGCAGTATTTT,CASSQDLTASTDTQYF
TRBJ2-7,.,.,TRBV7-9,TGTGCCAGCAGCTTAGCGGAGGGACAGATATACGAGCAGTACTTC,CASSLAEGQIYEQYF
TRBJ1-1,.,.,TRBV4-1,TGCGCCAGCAGCCAAGATTGGGGTACGGGGAACGCTTTCTTT,CASSQDWGTGNAFF
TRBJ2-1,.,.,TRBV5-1,TGCGCCAGCAGCTTGGATAGCTCACGGGTCAATGAGCAGTTCTTC,CASSLDSSRVNEQFF
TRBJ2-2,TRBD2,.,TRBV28,TGTGCCAGCAGTTCACCACGGGGTAGCGGGAGTGCCACCGGGGAGCTGTTTTTT,CASSSPRGSGSATGELFF
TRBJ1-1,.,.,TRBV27,TGTGCCAGCAGTTCCAGGGTGATGAACACTGAAGCTTTCTTT,CASSSRVMNTEAFF
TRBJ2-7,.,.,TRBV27,TGTGCCAGCAGTTTAGGGAACAGGAATACCTACGAGCAGTACTTC,CASSLGNRNTYEQYF
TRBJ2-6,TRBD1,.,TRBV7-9,TGTTCCAGCAGCTTAGTGGGACAGGGGTTCTCTGGGGCCAACGTCCTGACTTTC,CSSSLVGQGFSGANVLTF
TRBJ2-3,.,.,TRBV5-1,TGCGCCAGCAGCTTGGCCGATGGGGGCACCGATACGCAGTATTTT,CASSLADGGTDTQYF
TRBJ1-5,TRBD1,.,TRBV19,TGTGCCAGTAGACGGGACAGGGGGATCAATCAGCCCCAGCATTTT,CASRRDRGINQPQHF
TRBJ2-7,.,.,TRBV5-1,TGCGCCAGCAGCTTGGCGGTCGACATCTACGAGCAGTACTTC,CASSLAVDIYEQYF
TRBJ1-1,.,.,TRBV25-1,TGTGCCAGCAGAAAATCTATGAACACTGAAGCTTTCTTT,CASRKSMNTEAFF
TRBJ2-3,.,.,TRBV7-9,TGTGCCAGCAGCTTAGCGGAGAGCACAGATACGCAGTATTTT,CASSLAESTDTQYF
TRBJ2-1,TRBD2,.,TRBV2,TGTGCCAGCAGTGAAGGCGGGAGGGCTGGCAATGAGCAGTTCTTC,CASSEGGRAGNEQFF
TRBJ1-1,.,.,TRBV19,TGTGCCAGTACCCGAGAGCCGCCGAGCACTGAAGCTTTCTTT,CASTREPPSTEAFF
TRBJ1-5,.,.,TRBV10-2,TGCGCCAGCAAAGCCGCCCTCAATCAGCCCCAGCATTTT,CASKAALNQPQHF
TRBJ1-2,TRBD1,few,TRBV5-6,TGTGCCAGCAGCAAGATGGGGACAGGGGGCTTTGGCTATGGCTACACCTTC,CASSKMGTGGFGYGYTF
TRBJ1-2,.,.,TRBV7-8,TGTGCCAGCAGCTCATCAATTCCGTCGACAGAATCCTATGGCTACACCTTC,CASSSSIPSTESYGYTF
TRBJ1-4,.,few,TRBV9,TGTGCCAGCAGCGTTGGTTTCGGGGAAAAACTGTTTTTT,CASSVGFGEKLFF
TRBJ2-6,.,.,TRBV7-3,TGTGCCAGCAGCTTAAATCCCCAACTCAATTATGGGGCCAACGTCCTGACTTTC,CASSLNPQLNYGANVLTF
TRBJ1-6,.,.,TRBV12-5,TGTGCTAGTGCCTCAGGGGTAGAGGCATCACCCCTCCACTTT,CASASGVEASPLHF
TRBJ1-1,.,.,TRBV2,TGTGCCAGCAGTGAGAGGCGAGGGAACACTGAAGCTTTCTTT,CASSERRGNTEAFF
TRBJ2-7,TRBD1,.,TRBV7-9,TGTGCCAGCAGCCTAAGGGACAGCCCCTACGAGCAGTACTTC,CASSLRDSPYEQYF
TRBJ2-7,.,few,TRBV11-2,TGTGCCAGCAGCCCGGGGTACGAGCAGTACTTC,CASSPGYEQYF
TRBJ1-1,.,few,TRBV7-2,TGTGCCAGCAGCTTCGACCTCTTAGGGGCTGAAGCTTTCTTT,CASSFDLLGAEAFF
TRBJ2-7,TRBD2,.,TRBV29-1,TGCAGCGTACCCGACGGGACTAACCCTTACGAGCAGTACTTC,CSVPDGTNPYEQYF
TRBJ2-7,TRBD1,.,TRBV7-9,TGTGCCAGCAGCGGAAGGACAGGGACATACGAGCAGTACTTC,CASSGRTGTYEQYF
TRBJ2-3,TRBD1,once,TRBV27,TGTGCCAGCAGTTTAAAATCGGTCAGGGGGTTCTACGGTAGCACAGATACGCAGTATTTT,CASSLKSVRGFYGSTDTQYF
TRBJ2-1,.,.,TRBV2,TGTGCCAGCAGTGACTTACAGTTCAATGAGCAGTTCTTC,CASSDLQFNEQFF
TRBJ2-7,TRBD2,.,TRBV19,TGTGCCAGTAGTTTCGGACTAGCGGGGATCTACGAGCAGTACTTC,CASSFGLAGIYEQYF
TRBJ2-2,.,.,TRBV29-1,TGCAGCGTTGATATTGGACAGTACACCGGGGAGCTGTTTTTT,CSVDIGQYTGELFF
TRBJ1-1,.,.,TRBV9,TGTGCCAGCAGCCCCAAGTTCAGGCTGACCACTGAAGCTTTCTTT,CASSPKFRLTTEAFF
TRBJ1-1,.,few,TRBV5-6,TGTGCCAGCAGCTTGGGTGGGAGGGCTGAAGCTTTCTTT,CASSLGGRAEAFF
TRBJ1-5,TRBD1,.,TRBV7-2,TGTGCCAGCAGCGGACAGGGTCTCAGCAATCAGCCCCAGCATTTT,CASSGQGLSNQPQHF
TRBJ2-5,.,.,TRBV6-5,TGTGCCAGCAGTTTTTTTAACCCAGGAGAGACCCAGTACTTC,CASSFFNPGETQYF
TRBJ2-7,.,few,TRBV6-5,TGTGCCAGCAGTTGGGAGAGCTCCTACGAGCAGTACTTC,CASSWESSYEQYF
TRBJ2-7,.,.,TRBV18,TGTGCCAGCTCATCGGGAGCTAGCTCCTACGAGCAGTACTTC,CASSSGASSYEQYF
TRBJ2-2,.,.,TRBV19,TGTGCCAGTACCGTCAACAGGCTGAACACCGGGGAGCTGTTTTTT,CASTVNRLNTGELFF
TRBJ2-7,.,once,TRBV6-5,TGTGCCAGCAGTACCGCCTCCTACGAGCAGTACTTC,CASSTASYEQYF
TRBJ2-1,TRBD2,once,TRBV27,TGTGCCAGCAGTTTACCCACCGGACTAGCGGGAGCCCCCTACAATGAGCAGTTCTTC,CASSLPTGLAGAPYNEQFF